A selection of T cell receptor beta chains follows, all from one sample in a study of Graves' ophthalmopathy and Graves' hyperthyroidism. TCRdb independently ran MiXCR on the multiplex PCR reads; one entry per CDR3 protein. The sample yields approximately 700,000 distinct CDR3 sequences, approximately 39% seen once. Sequenced: peripheral blood. Receptors were obtained from an adult man with Graves' ophthalmopathy. The CDR3 runs from the conserved cysteine through the conserved F or W. Fields, in order: clone size, J gene, D gene, V gene, CDR3 DNA, CDR3 protein. D genes are given only for firm matches. Expanded clones are given a class, and other clones once, few, many or no size at all.

many TRBJ2-7 . TRBV20-1 TGCAGTGCCTTGGGACCGATGGTTTACGAGCAGTACTTC CSALGPMVYEQYF
. TRBJ1-4 . TRBV19 TGTGCCAGTAGTTCCGGGCGACTAGGTGAAAAACTGTTTTTT CASSSGRLGEKLFF
few TRBJ2-5 . TRBV30 TGTGCCTGGAGCGAGGTAGCCCAAGAGACCCAGTACTTC CAWSEVAQETQYF
many TRBJ1-1 . TRBV10-3 TGTGCCATCAGTGACGGTGGCCTCGAAGCTTTCTTT CAISDGGLEAFF
. TRBJ1-5 TRBD1 TRBV4-1 TGCGCCAGCAGCCAGAGACAGGGGTACGGACGAAGCAATCAGCCCCAGCATTTT CASSQRQGYGRSNQPQHF
. TRBJ1-5 . TRBV30 TGTGCCTACCGAGGGGGAATCTCTCAGCCCCAGCATTTT CAYRGGISQPQHF
many TRBJ2-7 TRBD1 TRBV5-1 TGCGCCAGCAGCCACTCGGGACAGCGGACGGGCGAGCAGTACTTC CASSHSGQRTGEQYF
once TRBJ1-4 . TRBV7-2 TGTGCCAGCAGCCAGCAGTGGGGGCGCGGGGAAAAACTGTTTTTT CASSQQWGRGEKLFF
. TRBJ1-4 . TRBV7-8 TGCGCCAGCAGCCCACCGGGACACAATAATGAAAAACTGTTTTTT CASSPPGHNNEKLFF
. TRBJ1-2 . TRBV13 TGTGCCAGCAGCTCCTCCGGGGTTGGGGTCTATGGCTACACCTTC CASSSSGVGVYGYTF
. TRBJ2-7 TRBD2 TRBV5-4 TGTGCCAGCAGCTTATGGACTAGCGGGATGGACGAGCAGTACTTC CASSLWTSGMDEQYF
. TRBJ2-5 TRBD2 TRBV25-1 TGTGCCAGCTCACCAACTAGCGGGAGGGCCTTGAAGACCCAGTACTTC CASSPTSGRALKTQYF
. TRBJ2-7 . TRBV7-8 TGTGCCAGCAGCGTCCAAGGACTATCCTACGAGCAGTACTTC CASSVQGLSYEQYF
. TRBJ2-5 TRBD1 TRBV7-9 TGTGCCAGCAGCCCAGAGACGGGACAGGAGATGGAGACCCAGTACTTC CASSPETGQEMETQYF
few TRBJ1-5 . TRBV6-5 TGTGCCAGCAGTTACTCACCCGGGGATCAGCCCCAGCATTTT CASSYSPGDQPQHF
. TRBJ2-1 . TRBV29-1 TGCAGCGTTGTTAGGGGGGTCAGCTCCTACAATGAGCAGTTCTTC CSVVRGVSSYNEQFF
. TRBJ2-7 TRBD1 TRBV2 TGTGCCAGCAGTGCGGGGGACAGGGGGCTTCGCGAGCAGTACTTC CASSAGDRGLREQYF
many TRBJ1-1 . TRBV7-2 TGTGCCAGCAGCTTAGGAGGCGCCGGTCGAATGAACACTGAAGCTTTCTTT CASSLGGAGRMNTEAFF
. TRBJ1-4 TRBD1 TRBV7-7 TGTGCCAGCAGCCCCGGGACAGGGTTCGGGGGTGAAAAACTGTTTTTT CASSPGTGFGGEKLFF
many TRBJ1-2 TRBD1 TRBV5-1 TGCGCCAGCAGCATTCGACAGGGACGAGACTATGGCTACACCTTC CASSIRQGRDYGYTF
many TRBJ1-2 . TRBV7-2 TGTGCCAGCAGCTTAACCCGGATTAACTATGGCTACACCTTC CASSLTRINYGYTF
many TRBJ1-1 TRBD1 TRBV7-3 TGTGCCAGCAGCGGACAGGGAATGGAGGACACTGAAGCTTTCTTT CASSGQGMEDTEAFF
once TRBJ2-7 . TRBV2 TGTGCCAGCAGTCTTCAGGGGACGTCCTACGAGCAGTACTTC CASSLQGTSYEQYF
many TRBJ1-5 . TRBV19 TGTGCCAGTAGTATTGCGGGGCATCAGCCCCAGCATTTT CASSIAGHQPQHF
many TRBJ1-5 . TRBV29-1 TGCAGCGCGACGGTCGGAGATAGCAATCAGCCCCAGCATTTT CSATVGDSNQPQHF
. TRBJ1-6 . TRBV9 TGTGCCAGCAGCCCTATCCCCGGACACTTT CASSPIPGHF
many TRBJ1-5 TRBD1 TRBV7-9 TGTGCCAGCAGCACGGGACAGGGGGCGAGGAGTAGCAATCAGCCCCAGCATTTT CASSTGQGARSSNQPQHF
many TRBJ2-6 TRBD2 TRBV2 TGTGCCAGCACGGCTAGCGGGGGAGGTGGGGCCAACGTCCTGACTTTC CASTASGGGGANVLTF